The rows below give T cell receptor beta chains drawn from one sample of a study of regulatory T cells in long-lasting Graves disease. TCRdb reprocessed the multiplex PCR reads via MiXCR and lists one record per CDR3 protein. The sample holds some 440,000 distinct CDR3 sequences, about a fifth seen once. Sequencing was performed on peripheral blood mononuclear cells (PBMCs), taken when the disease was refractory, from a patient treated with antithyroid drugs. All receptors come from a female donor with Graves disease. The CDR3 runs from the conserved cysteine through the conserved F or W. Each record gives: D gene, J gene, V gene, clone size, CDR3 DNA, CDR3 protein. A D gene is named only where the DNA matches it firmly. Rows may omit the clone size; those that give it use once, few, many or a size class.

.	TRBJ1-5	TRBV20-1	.	TGCAGTGCCCGGGGCTCCTCTCAGCCCCAGCATTTT	CSARGSSQPQHF
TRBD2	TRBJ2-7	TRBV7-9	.	TGTGCCAGCAGCTTAGGCCCAGCGGGAGACAGGCAGTACTTC	CASSLGPAGDRQYF
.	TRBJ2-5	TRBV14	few	TGTGCCAGCAGCCCGGCAGGGGTGCGAGAGACCCAGTACTTC	CASSPAGVRETQYF
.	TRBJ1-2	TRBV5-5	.	TGTGCCAGCACCAAAGACAACTATGGCTACACCTTC	CASTKDNYGYTF
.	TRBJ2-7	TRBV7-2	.	TGTGCCAGCAGCTTGGTAGGGGATGTAGGCGAGCAGTACTTC	CASSLVGDVGEQYF
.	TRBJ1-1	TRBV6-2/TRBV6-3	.	TGTGCCAGCAGGCCGGACGGCGGTCTCGGCACTGAAGCTTTCTTT	CASRPDGGLGTEAFF
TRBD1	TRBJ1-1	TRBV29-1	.	TGCAGCGTTACAGGGGGCACTGAAGCTTTCTTT	CSVTGGTEAFF
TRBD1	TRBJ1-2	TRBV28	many	TGTGCCAGCAGTCTTTCAGACAGGGGAGGGGGGGCCTTC	CASSLSDRGGGAF
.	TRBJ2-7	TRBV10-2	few	TGCGCCAGCACGCCAGACCGCGCCTACGAGCAGTACTTC	CASTPDRAYEQYF
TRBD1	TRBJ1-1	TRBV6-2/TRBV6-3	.	TGTGCCAGCAGTTCCCGGGACAGGCGACAAGCTTTCTTT	CASSSRDRRQAFF
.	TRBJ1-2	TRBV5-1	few	TGCGCCAGCAGTGTGTCCGAGGACTTTCGGGTCTATGGCTACACCTTC	CASSVSEDFRVYGYTF
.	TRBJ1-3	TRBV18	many	TGTGCCAGCTTTACCGGGGCTGGAAACACCATATATTTT	CASFTGAGNTIYF
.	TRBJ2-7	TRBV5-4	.	TGTGCCACCTTTCGGGCGGGGTCCTACGAGCAGTACTTC	CATFRAGSYEQYF
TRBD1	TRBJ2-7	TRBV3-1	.	TGTGCCAGCAGCCAGCCGGGACAGGGGGCTTACGAGCAGTACTTC	CASSQPGQGAYEQYF
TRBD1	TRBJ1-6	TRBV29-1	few	TGCAGCGTCGGCGGGGACAGTGGGTCCTATAATTCACCCCTCCACTTT	CSVGGDSGSYNSPLHF
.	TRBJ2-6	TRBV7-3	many	TGTGCCAGCAGCTCACCTCAAGACTCTGGGGCCAACGTCCTGACTTTC	CASSSPQDSGANVLTF
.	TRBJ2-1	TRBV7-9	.	TGTGCCAGCAGCGGGCGGAGGAATGAGCAGTTCTTC	CASSGRRNEQFF
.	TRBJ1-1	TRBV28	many	TGTGCCAGCAGTTTACTGGCCAGTGAAGCTTTCTTT	CASSLLASEAFF
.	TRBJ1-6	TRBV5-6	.	TGTGCCAGCAGCTTGGAAAGGGGGGGTTCACCCCTCCACTTT	CASSLERGGSPLHF
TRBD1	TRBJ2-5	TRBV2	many	TGTGCCAGCAGTGTTGGACAGGGGCGACAAGAGACCCAGTACTTC	CASSVGQGRQETQYF
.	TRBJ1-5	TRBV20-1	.	TGCAGTGCTAGAGGACAGCGTGGGCAGCCCCAGCATTTT	CSARGQRGQPQHF
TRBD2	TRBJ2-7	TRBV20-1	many	TGCAGTGCTACCACGGCTACGACTAGCGGGCTCCCGGGGGAGCAGTACTTC	CSATTATTSGLPGEQYF
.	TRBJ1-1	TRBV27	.	TGTGCCAGCAGTCTATGGGGGAGGGACACTGAAGCTCTCTTT	CASSLWGRDTEALF
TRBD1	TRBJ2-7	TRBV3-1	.	TGTGCCAGCAGCCAAGGGACAGGGTCCCACGAGCAGTACTTC	CASSQGTGSHEQYF
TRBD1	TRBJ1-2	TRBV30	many	TGTGCCTGGAGTAAGGGACAGGGTGCTTATGGCTACACCTTC	CAWSKGQGAYGYTF
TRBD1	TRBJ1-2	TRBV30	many	TGTGCCTGGAGTGTATACCGACAGGGGTACTATGGCTACACCTTC	CAWSVYRQGYYGYTF
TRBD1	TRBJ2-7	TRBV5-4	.	TGTGCCAGCAGCCACAGGGGAGAAGCCTACGAGCAGTACTTC	CASSHRGEAYEQYF
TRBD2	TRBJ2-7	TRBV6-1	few	TGTGCCAGCAGTGAAGCGTGGACTAGCTCAGCCTACGAGCAGTACTTC	CASSEAWTSSAYEQYF
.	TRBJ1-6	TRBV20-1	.	TGCAGTGCTAGCCCAGGTGAACCCTCACCCCTCCACTTT	CSASPGEPSPLHF
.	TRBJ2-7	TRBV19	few	TGTGCCACCGGGAGTAGGTCCGAGCAGTACTTC	CATGSRSEQYF
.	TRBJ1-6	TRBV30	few	TGTGCCTGGAGGCCGGGGGGGGGGACACCCCTCCACTTT	CAWRPGGGTPLHF
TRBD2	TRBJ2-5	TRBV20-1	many	TGCAGTGCTAGTAAACTAGCGGGATTTCGAGAGACCCAGTACTTC	CSASKLAGFRETQYF
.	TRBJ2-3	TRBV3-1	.	TGTGCCAGCAGCCAAGTCAGCGGAGCAAAAGATACGCAGTATTTT	CASSQVSGAKDTQYF
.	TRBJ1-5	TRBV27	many	TGTGCCAGCAGGATGGACAGTGCTCTTAGCAATCAGCCCCAGCATTTT	CASRMDSALSNQPQHF
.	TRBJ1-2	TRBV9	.	TGTGCCAGCAGCCCTCTTGGACTCTATGGCTACACCTTC	CASSPLGLYGYTF
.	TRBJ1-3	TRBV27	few	TGTGCCAGCAGTCCTAACTCGGGACCTCCCGCAACTTGGAGCTCCGGAAACACCATATATTTT	CASSPNSGPPATWSSGNTIYF
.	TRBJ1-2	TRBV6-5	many	TGTGCCAGCAGTTATTTTGGGGGCGCGCGGTATGGCTACACCTTC	CASSYFGGARYGYTF
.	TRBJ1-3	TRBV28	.	TGTGCCAGCAGTTTCTCCCCCGGCTCTGGAAACACCATATATTTT	CASSFSPGSGNTIYF
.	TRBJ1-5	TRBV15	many	TGTGCCACCAGCAGGGTGGGGGAGCAGCCCCAGCATTTT	CATSRVGEQPQHF
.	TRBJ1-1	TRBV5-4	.	TGTGCCAGCAGGTCCGGTAGGGGCACTGAAGCTTTCTTT	CASRSGRGTEAFF
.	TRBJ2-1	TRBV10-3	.	TGTGCCATCAGTGAGTCTGAGGGGTTGATAGGCAGCAATGAGCAGTTCTTC	CAISESEGLIGSNEQFF